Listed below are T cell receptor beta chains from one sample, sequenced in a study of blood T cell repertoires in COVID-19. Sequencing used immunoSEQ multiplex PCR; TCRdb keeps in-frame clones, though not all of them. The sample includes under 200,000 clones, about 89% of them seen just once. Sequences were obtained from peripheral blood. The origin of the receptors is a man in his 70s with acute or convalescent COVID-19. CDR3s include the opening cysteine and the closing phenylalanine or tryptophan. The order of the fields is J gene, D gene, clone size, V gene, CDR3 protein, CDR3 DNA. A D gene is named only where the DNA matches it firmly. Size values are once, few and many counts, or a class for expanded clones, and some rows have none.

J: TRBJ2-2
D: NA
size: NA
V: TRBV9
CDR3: CASSVSILSTGELFF
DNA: TGTGCCAGCAGCGTATCCATCCTCAGCACCGGGGAGCTGTTTTTT

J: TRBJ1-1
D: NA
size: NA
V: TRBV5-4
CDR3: CASSFPGAEAFF
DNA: TGTGCCAGCAGCTTCCCAGGGGCTGAAGCTTTCTTT

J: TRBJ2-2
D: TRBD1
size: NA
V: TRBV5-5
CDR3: CASSPTGANTGELFF
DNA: TGTGCCAGCAGCCCCACAGGGGCCAACACCGGGGAGCTGTTTTTT

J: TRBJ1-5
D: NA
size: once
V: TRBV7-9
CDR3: CASSPRGGGDQPQHF
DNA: TGTGCCAGCAGCCCCCGCGGGGGAGGAGATCAGCCCCAGCATTTT

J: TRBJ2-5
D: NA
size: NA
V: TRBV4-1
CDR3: CASSRWRRETQYF
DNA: TGCGCCAGCAGCCGGTGGAGGCGGGAGACCCAGTACTTC

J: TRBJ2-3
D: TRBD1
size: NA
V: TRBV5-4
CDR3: CASSLPLDRGGDTQYF
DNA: TGTGCCAGCAGCTTGCCCTTGGACAGGGGAGGAGATACGCAGTATTTT

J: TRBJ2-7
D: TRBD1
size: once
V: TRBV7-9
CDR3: CASSLAGGGEQYF
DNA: TGTGCCAGCAGCTTAGCAGGGGGCGGCGAGCAGTACTTC

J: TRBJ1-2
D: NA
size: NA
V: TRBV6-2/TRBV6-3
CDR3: CASSRDYGYTF
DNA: TGTGCCAGCAGTCGAGACTATGGCTACACCTTC

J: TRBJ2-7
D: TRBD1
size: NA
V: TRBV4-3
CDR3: CASSQGGQRAYEQYF
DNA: TGCGCCAGCAGCCAAGGGGGACAGCGAGCCTACGAGCAGTACTTC

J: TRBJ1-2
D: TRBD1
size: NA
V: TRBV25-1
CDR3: CASTPGQNYGYTF
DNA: TGTGCCAGCACCCCGGGACAGAACTATGGCTACACCTTC

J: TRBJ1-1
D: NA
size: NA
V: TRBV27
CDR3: CASSLPGGSEAFF
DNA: TGTGCCAGCAGTTTACCTGGGGGCTCTGAAGCTTTCTTT

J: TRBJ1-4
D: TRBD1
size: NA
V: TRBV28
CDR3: CASSLGLGTGTEKLFF
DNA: TGTGCCAGCAGTCTGGGGCTAGGGACAGGCACTGAAAAACTGTTTTTT

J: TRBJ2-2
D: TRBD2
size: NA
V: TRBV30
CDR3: CAWTSGRAGTGELFF
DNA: TGTGCCTGGACTAGCGGGAGGGCCGGAACCGGGGAGCTGTTTTTT

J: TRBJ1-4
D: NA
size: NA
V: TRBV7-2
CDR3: CASSLRGGRGEKLFF
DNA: TGTGCCAGCAGCTTACGGGGGGGCAGGGGTGAAAAACTGTTTTTT

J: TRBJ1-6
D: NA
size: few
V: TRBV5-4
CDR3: CASSLVSNSPLHF
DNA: TGTGCCAGCAGCTTGGTTTCGAATTCACCCCTCCACTTT

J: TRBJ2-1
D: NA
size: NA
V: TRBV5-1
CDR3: CASSSSPGAGEQFF
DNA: TGCGCCAGCAGCTCCTCACCAGGGGCGGGTGAGCAGTTCTTC

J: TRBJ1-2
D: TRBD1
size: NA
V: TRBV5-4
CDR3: CASRIQGGYGYTF
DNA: TGTGCCAGCAGGATACAGGGGGGCTATGGCTACACCTTC

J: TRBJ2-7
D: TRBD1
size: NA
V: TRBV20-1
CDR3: CSAYRGYEQYF
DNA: TGCAGTGCTTACAGGGGGTACGAGCAGTACTTC

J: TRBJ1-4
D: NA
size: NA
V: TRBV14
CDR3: CASSQAGATNEKLFF
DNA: TGTGCCAGCAGCCAAGCCGGTGCAACTAATGAAAAACTGTTTTTT

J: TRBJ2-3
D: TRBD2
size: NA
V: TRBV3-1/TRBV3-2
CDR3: CASTPRTSCFGTDTQYF
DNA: TGTGCCAGCACCCCCCGGACTAGTTGTTTCGGCACAGATACGCAGTATTTT

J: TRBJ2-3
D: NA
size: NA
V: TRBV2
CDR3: CASRLGADTQYF
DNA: TGTGCCTCTCGATTAGGGGCAGATACGCAGTATTTT

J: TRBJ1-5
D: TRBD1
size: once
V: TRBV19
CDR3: CASSKDRVSQPQHF
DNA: TGTGCCAGTAGTAAAGACAGGGTGAGTCAGCCCCAGCATTTT

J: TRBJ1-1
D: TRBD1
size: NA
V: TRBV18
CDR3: CASSDGQGAFNTEAFF
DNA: TGTGCCAGCTCTGATGGACAGGGGGCTTTTAACACTGAAGCTTTCTTT

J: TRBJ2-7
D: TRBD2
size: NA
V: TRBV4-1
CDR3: CASSQGAGGPGEQYF
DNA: TGCGCCAGCAGCCAAGGAGCGGGAGGGCCGGGTGAGCAGTACTTC

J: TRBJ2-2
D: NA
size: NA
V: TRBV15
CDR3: CATSRDSDTGELFF
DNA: TGTGCCACCAGCAGAGATTCGGACACCGGGGAGCTGTTTTTT

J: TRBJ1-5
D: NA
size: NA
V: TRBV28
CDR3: CASSLYRDQPQHF
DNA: TGTGCCAGCAGTTTGTACAGAGATCAGCCCCAGCATTTT

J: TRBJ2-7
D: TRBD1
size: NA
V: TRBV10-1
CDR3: CASSAGQGAYEQYF
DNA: TGCGCCAGCAGTGCGGGACAGGGCGCCTACGAGCAGTACTTC

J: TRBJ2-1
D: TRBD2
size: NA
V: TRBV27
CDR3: CASSFLRLAGVVSEQFF
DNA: TGTGCCAGCAGTTTCCTTAGACTAGCGGGAGTGGTGAGTGAGCAGTTCTTC

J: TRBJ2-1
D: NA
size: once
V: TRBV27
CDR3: CASGSSSYNEQFF
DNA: TGTGCCAGCGGTTCTAGCTCCTACAATGAGCAGTTCTTC

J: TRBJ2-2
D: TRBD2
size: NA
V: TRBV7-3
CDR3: CASSLVRVTSADGELFF
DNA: TGTGCCAGCAGCTTAGTCAGGGTTACTAGCGCCGACGGGGAGCTGTTTTTT

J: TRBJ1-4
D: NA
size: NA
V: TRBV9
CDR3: CASSADSRNEKLFF
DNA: TGTGCCAGCAGCGCGGACAGCCGGAATGAAAAACTGTTTTTT

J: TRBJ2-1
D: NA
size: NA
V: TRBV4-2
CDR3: CASSQDGQSYNEQFF
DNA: TGTGCCAGCAGCCAAGATGGGCAGTCCTACAATGAGCAGTTCTTC

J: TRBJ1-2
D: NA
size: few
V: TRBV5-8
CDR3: CASSLRLYGYTF
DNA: TGTGCCAGCAGCCTCAGGCTCTATGGCTACACCTTC

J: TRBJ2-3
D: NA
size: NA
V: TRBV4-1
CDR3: CASSPLGGPDTQYF
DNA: TGCGCCAGCAGCCCCTTGGGGGGGCCAGATACGCAGTATTTT

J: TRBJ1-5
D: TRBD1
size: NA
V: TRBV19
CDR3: CASTTGQGNQPQHF
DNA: TGTGCCAGTACCACGGGACAGGGGAATCAGCCCCAGCATTTT

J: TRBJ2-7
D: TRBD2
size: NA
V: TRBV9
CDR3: CASSPLAGVTYEQYF
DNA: TGTGCCAGCAGCCCCTTAGCGGGAGTAACCTACGAGCAGTACTTC

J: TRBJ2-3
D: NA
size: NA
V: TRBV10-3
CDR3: CAISEFNSGPSTDTQYF
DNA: TGTGCCATCAGTGAGTTTAATAGCGGTCCCAGCACAGATACGCAGTATTTT

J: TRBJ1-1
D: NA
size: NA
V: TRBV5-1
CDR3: CASSNNGGASEAFF
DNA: TGCGCCAGCAGCAATAACGGGGGGGCCTCTGAAGCTTTCTTT

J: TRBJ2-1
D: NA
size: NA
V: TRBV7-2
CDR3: CASSLALWESDNEQFF
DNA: TGTGCCAGCAGCTTAGCTCTGTGGGAGTCAGACAATGAGCAGTTCTTC

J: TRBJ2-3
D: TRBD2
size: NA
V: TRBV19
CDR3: CASSIGLADTDTQYF
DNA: TGTGCCAGTAGTATTGGACTAGCGGACACAGATACGCAGTATTTT

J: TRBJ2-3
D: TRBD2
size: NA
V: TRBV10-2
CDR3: CASIPGLAGGPSTDTQYF
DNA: TGCGCCAGCATTCCGGGACTAGCGGGAGGGCCTAGTACAGATACGCAGTATTTT

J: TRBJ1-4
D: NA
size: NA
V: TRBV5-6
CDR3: CASSLKQGGEKLFF
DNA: TGTGCCAGCAGCTTGAAACAGGGTGGTGAAAAACTGTTTTTT

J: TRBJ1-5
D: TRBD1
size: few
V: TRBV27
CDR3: CASSLVPPGQGHQPQHF
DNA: TGTGCCAGCAGTTTAGTTCCCCCGGGACAGGGGCATCAGCCCCAGCATTTT

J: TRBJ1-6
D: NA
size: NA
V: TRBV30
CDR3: CAWSTGIRSPLHF
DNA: TGTGCCTGGAGTACAGGGATTCGATCACCCCTCCACTTT

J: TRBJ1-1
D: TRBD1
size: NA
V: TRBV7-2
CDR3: CASSFFQGETEAFF
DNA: TGTGCCAGCAGCTTTTTTCAGGGGGAGACTGAAGCTTTCTTT